What follows are 12 T cell receptor beta chains derived from one specimen sequenced in a study of T cell repertoires in cytomegalovirus infection. TCRdb analysed the reads with MiXCR anew, one entry per CDR3 protein. The sample holds some 590,000 distinct CDR3 sequences, roughly 43% seen once. For these receptors, no antigen is known. Source: cultured PBMCs, taken from culture after CMV antigen stimulation. All receptors come from a human donor in good health (CMV status not recorded). Some clones in this sample may be carry-over from other donors' samples.

The genes are TRBV19 and TRBJ1-1; the D gene is possibly TRBD1 (5 bases). The germline CDR1 and CDR2 sequences are LNHDA and SQIVND (reference sequence). This CDR3 is built from 15 residues. Trimming stripped 1 base from V and 5 bases from J, with 14 bases between. The CDR3 nucleotides are TGTGCCAGTAGTATAGTGGAGGGGCCGTTGACTGAAGCTTTCTTT. Its protein is CASSIVEGPLTEAFF.

J is TRBJ1-2 and V is TRBV6-6; 7 nucleotides match TRBD1. Losses at the gene ends were 6 bases for V and 7 bases for J; bases not matched to a gene: 11. CDR1 is MNHNY, CDR2 SVGAGI, per germline (reference sequence). CDR3 length equals 14 residues. The CDR3 here is CASRRTGPGGGYTF. The CDR3 region has the DNA TGTGCCAGCAGACGGACAGGCCCGGGAGGTGGCTACACCTTC.

This clonotype was recorded a few times. V is TRBV7-9 and J is TRBJ1-1, with D maybe TRBD1 (6 bases). Looked up from germline, CDR1 is SEHNR and CDR2 is FQNEAQ (reference sequence). This CDR3 is built from 15 residues. V was shortened by 5 bases and J by 4 bases, with 17 bases between the two germline ends. The CDR3 spells CASSPRAEGGTEAFF. In nucleotides, the CDR3 is TGTGCCAGCAGCCCAAGGGCCGAGGGGGGCACTGAAGCTTTCTTT.

V gene TRBV4-1 combines with J gene TRBJ1-1, with D unclear. The germline gives CDR1 MGHRA, CDR2 YSYEKL. Between the trimmed V and J ends, which lost 0 bases and 1 base, there was a span of 6 bases. The CDR3 is 14 residues long. The CDR3 spells CASSQETANTEAFF. The CDR3 nucleotides are TGCGCCAGCAGCCAAGAAACGGCGAACACTGAAGCTTTCTTT.

This clonotype has a handful of counts. The chain is built from TRBV18 and TRBJ2-1, with TRBD2 identical over 10 bases. The CDR3 contains 20 residues. Germline CDR1 and CDR2: KGHSH and LQKENI. The trim removed 4 bases at V and 8 bases at J, leaving 23 bases unmatched. DNA for the CDR3: TGTGCCAGCTCACGACGGCGGCTAGCGGGAGAAAGGTCTCCGAGGTATGAGCAGTTCTTC. It specifies CASSRRRLAGERSPRYEQFF.

This clonotype was seen a single time. The chain has TRBV6-1 and TRBJ1-2; D remains ambiguous. Germline V gene lookup returns CDR1 MNHNS and CDR2 SASEGT. V was trimmed by 5 bases and J by 5 bases, leaving 12 bases between them. This CDR3 region has 13 residues. The CDR3 region is CASSFERPYGYTF. CDR3 in DNA: TGTGCCAGCAGTTTCGAGCGACCATATGGCTACACCTTC.

The chain recombines TRBV20-1 with TRBJ1-2; D possibly corresponds to TRBD1 (5 bases). The length of the CDR3 is 11 residues. Germline CDR1 reads DFQATT; CDR2 reads SNEGSKA (reference sequence). V was shortened by 5 bases and J by 2 bases, with 6 bases between the two germline ends. The CDR3 DNA sequence: TGCAGTGCTTGGGACAACTATGGCTACACCTTC. Protein: CSAWDNYGYTF.

The J gene is TRBJ1-4, the V gene TRBV20-1, with 9 bases lining up with TRBD1. The CDR3 covers 13 residues. CDR1 and CDR2 from the germline V gene are DFQATT and SNEGSKA (reference sequence). Losses at the gene ends were 0 bases for V and 15 bases for J; bases not matched to a gene: 8. CDR3 in amino acids: CSARDTTGDRVFF. The CDR3 bases are TGCAGTGCTAGAGATACAACGGGGGACAGGGTGTTTTTT.

This clonotype turned up a few times. CDR3 region: CASSLAGFRGTQHF. CDR3 nucleotide sequence: TGTGCCAGCAGTTTAGCCGGATTCCGGGGGACCCAGCATTTT. J is TRBJ1-5 and V is TRBV28; TRBD1 might be the D (5 bases). The CDR3 length is 14 residues. V shed 2 bases and J shed 11 bases, with 16 bases lying between them. CDR1 MDHEN and CDR2 SYDVKM come from the germline V gene.

This chain links TRBV5-4 with TRBJ2-5; 9 nucleotides align to TRBD2. The V and J ends lost 0 bases and 3 bases, in that order; junction bases with no gene match: 12. Germline V gives CDR1 SGHNT, CDR2 YYREEE (reference sequence). This CDR3 has 18 amino acids. CDR3: CASSLDPFSREGKETQYF. In nucleotides, the CDR3 is TGTGCCAGCAGCTTGGACCCTTTTTCGCGGGAGGGTAAAGAGACCCAGTACTTC.

In its sample, this clonotype was seen a few times. V is TRBV12-3 or TRBV12-4 and J is TRBJ2-7; D perhaps matches TRBD2 (6 bases). The CDR3 length is 15 residues. V was clipped by 6 bases and J by 2 bases, with 17 bases between them. The DNA for the CDR3 is TGTGCCAGCAGCCCCGGGAGCTATGTCACCTACGAGCAGTACTTC. Protein sequence: CASSPGSYVTYEQYF.

The table lists this clonotype with many counts. V is TRBV7-2 and J is TRBJ1-2; 9 bases align to TRBD1. Losses at the gene ends were 4 bases for V and 4 bases for J; bases not matched to a gene: 4. The CDR3 has 14 amino acids. Per germline, CDR1 SGHTA and CDR2 FQGNSA. The CDR3 DNA follows: TGTGCCAGCAGCTCCGGGACAGGGATCTATGGCTACACCTTC. Translation gives CASSSGTGIYGYTF.